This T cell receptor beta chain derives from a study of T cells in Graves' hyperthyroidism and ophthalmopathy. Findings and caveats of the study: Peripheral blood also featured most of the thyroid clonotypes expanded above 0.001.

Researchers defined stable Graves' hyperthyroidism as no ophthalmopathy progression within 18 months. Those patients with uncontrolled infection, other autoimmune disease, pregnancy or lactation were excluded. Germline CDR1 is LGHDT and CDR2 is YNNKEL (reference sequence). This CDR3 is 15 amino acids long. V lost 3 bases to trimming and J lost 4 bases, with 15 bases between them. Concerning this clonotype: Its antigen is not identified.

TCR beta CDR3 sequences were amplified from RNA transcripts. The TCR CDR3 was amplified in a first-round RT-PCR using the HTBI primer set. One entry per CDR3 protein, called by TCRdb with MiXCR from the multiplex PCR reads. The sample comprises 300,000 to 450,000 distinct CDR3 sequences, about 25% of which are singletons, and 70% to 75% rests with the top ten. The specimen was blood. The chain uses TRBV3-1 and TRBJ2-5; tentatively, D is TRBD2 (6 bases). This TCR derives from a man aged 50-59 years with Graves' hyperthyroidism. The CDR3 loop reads CASSQGLNLLETQYF. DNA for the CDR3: TGTGCCAGCAGCCAGGGACTCAACCTTTTAGAGACCCAGTACTTC.